These T cell receptor beta chains were read from a single sample in a study of tumor and adjacent non-tumor tissue in lung cancer. TCRdb passed the multiplex PCR reads through MiXCR, listing each CDR3 protein once. The sample includes 100,000 to 150,000 distinct CDR3 sequences, around three fifths of them seen just once. Sequencing was performed on lung tumor tissue. These receptors originate from a man aged 25-45 years with non-small cell lung cancer. Both conserved end residues are part of each CDR3. D genes are given only for firm matches. The size of a clone is reported for some rows only, either as once, few or many, or as a class for expanded clones.

>.|TRBV11-3|TRBJ2-1|.
TGTCCCAGCATCCCTACACCTGGCAATGAGCAGTTCTTC
CPSIPTPGNEQFF
>.|TRBV12-3/TRBV12-4|TRBJ2-3|TRBD2
TGTGCCAGCAGGGGATTCACTAGCGGGGAAGATACGCAGTATTTT
CASRGFTSGEDTQYF
>many|TRBV11-3|TRBJ2-3|.
TGTGCCAGCAGTGTGAGGGGAGGCACAGATACGCAGTATTTT
CASSVRGGTDTQYF
>few|TRBV5-4|TRBJ2-5|TRBD1
TGTGCCAGCAGTGATGACAGGGATGAGACCCAGTACTTC
CASSDDRDETQYF
>many|TRBV6-2/TRBV6-3|TRBJ2-2|.
TGTGCCAGCAGAAAAGGGGGGGCCCGGACCGGGGAGCTGTTTTTT
CASRKGGARTGELFF
>many|TRBV6-2/TRBV6-3|TRBJ1-4|.
TGTGCCAGCAGTTACGGCGGGGGGCGAGTCAAACTGTTTTTT
CASSYGGGRVKLFF
>.|TRBV28|TRBJ2-5|.
TGTGCCAGCGATTCGCCAAACAATTACCATGAGACCCAGTACTTC
CASDSPNNYHETQYF
>.|TRBV7-9|TRBJ2-1|.
TGTGCCAGCAGCTTAGAACGGGTCTCCTACAATGAGCAGTTCTTC
CASSLERVSYNEQFF
>few|TRBV7-8|TRBJ1-5|.
TGTGCCAGCAGCTTGGCTACAGGGTTCGAAAATCAGCCCCAGCATTTT
CASSLATGFENQPQHF
>.|TRBV20-1|TRBJ2-3|.
TGCAGTGCCAGGGGCTGGGGAGGCACAGATACGCAGTATTTT
CSARGWGGTDTQYF
>.|TRBV5-4|TRBJ2-1|.
TGTGCTAGCAGCTTTCCCAGGGGGGGGAATGAGCAGTTCTTC
CASSFPRGGNEQFF